The next 30 T cell receptor beta chains were all read from a single sample in a study of somatic mutations in cytotoxic T cells in rheumatoid arthritis. TCRdb keeps only in-frame clones here, not all; method: immunoSEQ multiplex PCR. The sample carries some 14,000 clones, 65% to 80% recorded once. The sequenced sample was CD8+ T cells sorted from blood. These receptors came from an adult with rheumatoid arthritis.

This chain uses TRBV9 with TRBJ2-5, with D perhaps matching TRBD2 (7 bases). Germline V CDR1 and CDR2: SGDLS, YYNGEE. Between the trimmed V and J ends, which lost 2 bases and 4 bases, there was a span of 15 bases. The CDR3 is 15 amino acids. The CDR3 sequence: CASSVGGGGGETQYF. The CDR3 bases are TGTGCCAGCAGCGTCGGAGGGGGAGGGGGAGAGACCCAGTACTTC.

This chain joins TRBV28 and TRBJ1-2; maybe TRBD1 (5 bases). The V gene's germline CDR1 is MDHEN and CDR2 SYDVKM. This CDR3 spans 13 amino acids. The V and J ends lost 2 bases and 4 bases respectively, with 8 bases between them. Here the CDR3 DNA reads TGTGCCAGCAGTTTAACAAGGGGCTATGGCTACACCTTC. This sequence encodes CASSLTRGYGYTF.

The chain joins TRBV4-2 to TRBJ1-2, with TRBD1 matching over 8 bases. J was trimmed by 7 bases and V by 0 bases; bases with no gene match: 4. This CDR3 comprises 14 residues. Germline loops: CDR1 LGHNA, CDR2 YNFKEQ. The CDR3 nucleotides read TGTGCCAGCAGCCAAGACAGGGGGCCAAGTGGCTACACCTTC. Translating it yields CASSQDRGPSGYTF.

This clone was seen just once. The chain is built from TRBV9 and TRBJ1-1, with D maybe TRBD1 (5 bases). Looked up from germline, CDR1 is SGDLS and CDR2 is YYNGEE. V lost 5 bases, J lost 4 bases, and 18 bases lay in between. The CDR3 has 15 residues. CDR3 coding DNA: TGTGCCAGCAGGGAAGGCAGGGCCGGGGCCACTGAAGCTTTCTTT. Its protein product is CASREGRAGATEAFF. Variable domain in full (rest from reference TRBV9 and TRBJ1-1): DSGVTQTPKHLITATGQRVTLRCSPRSGDLSVYWYQQSLDQGLQFLIQYYNGEERAKGNILERFSAQQFPDLHSELNLSSLELGDSALYFCASREGRAGATEAFFGQGTRLTVV.

This clone was counted a single time. The chain employs TRBV2 and TRBJ2-1; 7 nucleotides align to TRBD1. Looked up from germline, CDR1 is SNHLY and CDR2 is FYNNEI. The V and J ends lost 7 bases and 8 bases, in that order; junction bases with no gene match: 8. The CDR3 totals 13 residues. In DNA form, the CDR3 reads TGTGCCAGCAATCCAGGGGGTATCTATGAGCAGTTCTTC. Translation gives CASNPGGIYEQFF.

The CDR3 DNA reads as TGTGCCAGCAGTTCCGGGGGGGGACAAGAGACCCAGTACTTC. Protein: CASSSGGGQETQYF. The rearrangement joins TRBV6-5 to TRBJ2-5; 8 nucleotides line up with TRBD2. Germline CDR1 MNHEY, CDR2 SVGAGI. The CDR3 is 14 amino acids. V lost 4 bases, J lost 2 bases, and 3 bases stayed unmatched.

The J gene is TRBJ2-3, the V gene TRBV4-2; D is undetermined. V gave up 4 bases and J gave up 0 bases, with 14 bases separating them. Germline lookup yields CDR1 LGHNA and CDR2 YNFKEQ. This CDR3 comprises 16 residues. CDR3 protein: CASSPGNGFSTDTQYF. The CDR3 DNA follows: TGTGCCAGCAGCCCTGGGAACGGGTTTAGCACAGATACGCAGTATTTT.

The chain recombines TRBV6-5 with TRBJ2-7, with D perhaps matching TRBD2 (6 bases). V lost 10 bases and J 0 bases, leaving 13 bases between the germline ends. Germline CDR1 reads MNHEY; CDR2 reads SVGAGI. This CDR3 has 13 amino acids. The CDR3 here is CATSTGVSYEQYF. The CDR3 DNA follows: TGTGCCACCTCTACGGGGGTCTCCTACGAGCAGTACTTC.

This clone was seen once. V gene TRBV7-9 combines with J gene TRBJ2-3; the D gene is possibly TRBD1 (6 bases). The ends were cut back, 4 bases at V and 4 bases at J, with 12 bases in the middle. The CDR3 consists of 14 residues. CDR1 is SEHNR and CDR2 is FQNEAQ in the germline V gene (reference sequence). Here the CDR3 DNA reads TGTGCCAGCAGCTCTGGCAGGGGTCCAGATACGCAGTATTTT. It translates to CASSSGRGPDTQYF. The full variable domain, its missing parts supplied by reference TRBV7-9 and TRBJ2-3, is DTGVSQNPRHKITKRGQNVTFRCDPISEHNRLYWYRQTLGQGPEFLTYFQNEAQLEKSRLLSDRFSAERPKGSFSTLEIQRTEQGDSAMYLCASSSGRGPDTQYFGPGTRLTVL.

This clone was detected a few times. The chain carries TRBV14 and TRBJ1-1, with a possible D match to TRBD1 (5 bases). This CDR3 is 11 amino acids long. CDR1 is SGHDN, CDR2 FVKESK, per germline. The V end lost 4 bases, the J end lost 10 bases, and 10 bases lay between the germline ends. CDR3 DNA: TGTGCCAGCAGCCCGGGGGGGGGAGCTTTCTTT. Its translation: CASSPGGGAFF.

The chain links TRBV5-4 to TRBJ1-4; D is uncertain. The V end was cut by 0 bases, the J end by 5 bases, with 5 bases between. This CDR3 has 13 amino acids. Germline CDR1 reads SGHNT; CDR2 reads YYREEE (reference sequence). CDR3 coding DNA: TGTGCCAGCAGCTTGGAGGAGAATGAAAAACTGTTTTTT. Amino acid sequence: CASSLEENEKLFF.

CDR3 sequence reads: CASSWSGTPYEQYF. DNA for the CDR3: TGTGCCAGCAGCTGGTCAGGGACACCCTACGAGCAGTACTTC. The chain is built from TRBV27 and TRBJ2-7; D is perhaps TRBD1 (6 bases). Trimming took 6 bases from V and 2 from J, leaving 14 bases between them. CDR3 length equals 14 residues. Germline V lookup: CDR1 MNHEY, CDR2 SMNVEV (reference sequence).

The V call is TRBV19, the J call TRBJ2-5, with D tentatively TRBD2 (6 bases). TRBJ2-7 explains the end of the DNA better; the J call may be wrong. The CDR3 is made up of 11 amino acids. Germline V gene lookup returns CDR1 LNHDA and CDR2 SQIVND (reference sequence). Here the CDR3 reads CASRAGYEQYF. For the CDR3, the DNA is TGTGCCAGTAGAGCGGGCTACGAGCAGTACTTC.

CDR3: CSVEPPGAGTEAFF. As DNA, the CDR3 is TGCAGCGTCGAACCACCAGGGGCAGGCACTGAAGCTTTCTTT. The chain links TRBV29-1 to TRBJ1-1; possible D gene TRBD1, 6 bases. V lost 6 bases, J lost 4 bases, and 18 bases lay in between. Germline V CDR1 and CDR2: SQVTM, ANQGSEA. The CDR3 is 14 residues long.

This chain connects TRBV10-2 to TRBJ2-2, with a tentative D call TRBD2 (6 bases). The V end lost 6 bases, the J end lost 5 bases, and 13 bases lay between the germline ends. The CDR3 has 14 amino acids. The germline CDR1 and CDR2 sequences are WSHSY and SAAADI. The CDR3 coding sequence is TGCGCCAGCAGCCTTCTTGGGGGGACCGGGGAGCTGTTTTTT. It encodes CASSLLGGTGELFF.

The CDR3 loop reads CASNIPGEGNEQFF. The CDR3 DNA follows: TGTGCCAGCAATATACCGGGGGAGGGCAATGAGCAGTTCTTC. The genes are TRBV28 and TRBJ2-1, with 7 bases identical to TRBD2. V trimming: 7 bases; J trimming: 6 bases; junction bases outside the gene matches: 9. Germline V gene sequence: CDR1 MDHEN, CDR2 SYDVKM. CDR3 length: 14 residues.

V and J are TRBV27 and TRBJ1-4; D gene unclear. This CDR3 is 15 amino acids long. CDR1 is MNHEY, CDR2 SMNVEV, per germline (reference sequence). With 3 bases removed from V and 0 bases from J, the gap between germline ends came to 8 bases. The CDR3 DNA follows: TGTGCCAGCAGTTTGGGTGTTGCAACTAATGAAAAACTGTTTTTT. It yields the protein CASSLGVATNEKLFF.

This clone was detected a few times. The V and J genes are TRBV19 and TRBJ2-2; perhaps TRBD1 as D (5 bases). The CDR3 is 15 residues long. CDR1 is LNHDA and CDR2 is SQIVND in the germline V gene (reference sequence). The V gene lost 5 bases and the J gene lost 1 base, with 11 bases spanning the gap. In DNA, the CDR3 is TGTGCCAGTAGTCCCACGACAGTGAACACCGGGGAGCTGTTTTTT. Amino acid sequence: CASSPTTVNTGELFF.

The CDR3 here is CASSRRLGETQYF. In DNA form, the CDR3 reads TGTGCCAGCAGCCGACGACTAGGAGAGACCCAGTACTTC. V gene TRBV7-9 combines with J gene TRBJ2-5; perhaps TRBD2 as D (6 bases). Germline V gene data show CDR1 as SEHNR and CDR2 as FQNEAQ (reference sequence). Trimming stripped 5 bases from V and 4 bases from J, with 11 bases between. This CDR3 spans 13 amino acids.

The chain uses TRBV7-9 and TRBJ1-5; maybe TRBD1 (6 bases). Between the trimmed V and J ends, which lost 4 bases and 0 bases, there was a span of 19 bases. Looked up from germline, CDR1 is SEHNR and CDR2 is FQNEAQ (reference sequence). The CDR3 is made up of 18 amino acids. CDR3 loop: CASSSYPPGAYSNQPQHF. The CDR3 nucleotides are TGTGCCAGCAGCTCCTACCCGCCAGGGGCTTATAGCAATCAGCCCCAGCATTTT.

The chain links TRBV14 to TRBJ1-4; D not resolved. Trimming left V 0 bases short and J 0 bases short, with 5 bases between. The CDR3 has 15 residues. Germline V CDR1 and CDR2: SGHDN, FVKESK. The chain's CDR3 is CASSQEVATNEKLFF. CDR3 coding DNA: TGTGCCAGCAGCCAAGAAGTTGCAACTAATGAAAAACTGTTTTTT.

V is TRBV5-6 and J is TRBJ2-5, with 8 nucleotides matching TRBD1. V shed 5 bases and J 3 bases; nucleotides not matched to a gene: 6. This CDR3 has 14 residues. CDR1 SGHDT and CDR2 YYEEEE come from the germline V gene. The CDR3, as DNA: TGTGCCAGCAGTTTGACAGGGGAGGAAGAGACCCAGTACTTC. Translating it yields CASSLTGEEETQYF.

This clone was picked up a small number of times. This CDR3 is also generated by other DNA sequences in the sample. V and J are TRBV27 and TRBJ2-3; D is perhaps TRBD1 or TRBD2 (5 bases each). This CDR3 is built from 14 residues. V shed 6 bases and J shed 1 base, with 11 bases lying between them. The germline gives CDR1 MNHEY, CDR2 SMNVEV (reference sequence). This CDR3 is CASSWDGRTDTQYF. The CDR3 DNA sequence: TGTGCCAGCAGCTGGGACGGACGCACAGATACGCAGTATTTT.

In this sample, this clone turned up a few times. The rearrangement links TRBV4-1 to TRBJ2-7; D tentatively fits TRBD1 or TRBD2 (5 bases each). Germline V CDR1 and CDR2: MGHRA, YSYEKL. V lost 1 base, J lost 5 bases, and 15 bases lay in between. The CDR3 covers 15 residues. The CDR3 reads CASSQAPGPGHEQYF. Here the CDR3 DNA reads TGCGCCAGCAGCCAAGCGCCGGGACCAGGACACGAGCAGTACTTC.

The rearrangement joins TRBV5-8 to TRBJ2-1, with 8 bases matching TRBD2. This CDR3 comprises 15 residues. Germline V gives CDR1 SGHTS, CDR2 YDEGEE. Trimming removed 4 bases from V and 3 bases from J; junction bases left unmatched: 6. The chain's CDR3 is CASSRGLGGYNEQFF. The CDR3 DNA reads TGTGCCAGCAGCCGGGGACTAGGCGGCTACAATGAGCAGTTCTTC.

The V gene is TRBV19, the J gene TRBJ1-1; D call uncertain. The germline gives CDR1 LNHDA, CDR2 SQIVND (reference sequence). The CDR3 runs 12 residues. The V end was cut by 7 bases, the J end by 7 bases, with 13 bases between. CDR3 sequence (DNA): TGTGCCAGTACTTCCGGCGCGGGTGAAGCTTTCTTT. Encoded protein: CASTSGAGEAFF.

J is TRBJ2-3 and V is TRBV5-5, with 7 bases identical to TRBD1. This CDR3 region has 14 residues. CDR1 and CDR2 (germline): SGHKS, YYEKEE (reference sequence). The J segment lost 6 bases and the V segment lost 2 bases, leaving 6 bases of the junction unmatched. The CDR3 sequence: CASSLPTGVDTQYF. In DNA, the CDR3 is TGTGCCAGCAGCTTACCCACAGGGGTTGATACGCAGTATTTT.

This chain connects TRBV6-5 to TRBJ1-3; tentative D call: TRBD1 (5 bases). V lost 2 bases, J lost 9 bases, and 5 bases lay in between. The germline gives CDR1 MNHEY, CDR2 SVGAGI. The length of the CDR3 is 11 residues. The CDR3 bases are TGTGCCAGCAGTTACGGGGGCACCATATATTTT. Amino acid sequence: CASSYGGTIYF.

This rearrangement joins TRBV27 to TRBJ2-1; a possible D gene is TRBD2 (6 bases). Germline values: CDR1 MNHEY, CDR2 SMNVEV (reference sequence). Trimming took 6 bases from V and 2 from J, leaving 14 bases between them. The CDR3 totals 15 residues. The CDR3 DNA sequence: TGTGCCAGCAGCCCCCTGGCTAGCGCCTACAATGAGCAGTTCTTC. Its protein product is CASSPLASAYNEQFF.

The chain links TRBV28 to TRBJ1-1, with D hard to call. The CDR3 consists of 16 residues. CDR1 is MDHEN and CDR2 is SYDVKM in the germline V gene. V was clipped by 2 bases and J by 1 base, with 14 bases between them. CDR3 sequence: CASSLHSVLPNTEAFF. As DNA, the CDR3 is TGTGCCAGCAGTTTACACTCAGTGCTCCCGAACACTGAAGCTTTCTTT. Complete variable domain (other parts from reference TRBV28 and TRBJ1-1): DVKVTQSSRYLVKRTGEKVFLECVQDMDHENMFWYRQDPGLGLRLIYFSYDVKMKEKGDIPEGYSVSREKKERFSLILESASTNQTSMYLCASSLHSVLPNTEAFFGQGTRLTVV.